Below are 2 T cell receptor beta chains sequenced from a single sample in a study of blood T cell repertoires in COVID-19. TCRdb's copy holds only in-frame clones and misses some; the assay was immunoSEQ multiplex PCR. The table has under 200,000 clones, roughly 90% seen once. Sample: peripheral blood. These receptor sequences come from a woman aged 60 to 75 with COVID-19, enrolled during active disease.

V and J are TRBV11-1 and TRBJ2-3; D ambiguous. Germline V lookup: CDR1 SGHAT, CDR2 FQDESV (reference sequence). This CDR3 contains 15 residues. Trimming removed 4 bases from V and 0 bases from J, with 11 bases in between. CDR3 sequence reads: CASSWVRRSTDTQYF. DNA of the CDR3: TGTGCCAGCAGCTGGGTTCGGCGGAGCACAGATACGCAGTATTTT. Full variable domain (outside the CDR3, taken from reference TRBV11-1 and TRBJ2-3): EAEVAQSPRYKITEKSQAVAFWCDPISGHATLYWYRQILGQGPELLVQFQDESVVDDSQLPKDRFSAERLKGVDSTLKIQPAELGDSAMYLCASSWVRRSTDTQYFGPGTRLTVL.

This rearrangement joins TRBV11-3 to TRBJ1-3; D uncertain. This CDR3 has 17 residues. V lost 5 bases and J 0 bases, leaving 17 bases between the germline ends. The germline V gene encodes CDR1 SGHNT and CDR2 YENEEA. The CDR3 sequence: CASSPRMSTSSGNTIYF. The DNA of the CDR3 is TGTGCCAGCAGCCCACGCATGTCAACGAGCTCTGGAAACACCATATATTTT.